This T cell receptor (beta chain) was captured by sequencing in a study of tumor-infiltrating lymphocytes in primary liver carcinoma. Notes on the study in general: The study found tumor-adjacent and tumor-blood pairs overlapped less than tumor region pairs. Tumor specimens were characterized by a significantly higher top-250-clone fraction than blood (p = 0.039).

Germline V lookup: CDR1 MGHRA, CDR2 YSYEKL. V was clipped by 1 base and J by 4 bases, with 11 bases between them. The CDR3 runs 14 residues. The blood RNA (from unsorted whole blood) was obtained, and germline DNA was also extracted. Reverse transcription of approximately 500 ng total RNA with a constant-region primer produced TCR beta cDNA. Slightly modified ARM-PCR, run as three nested multiplex PCR rounds, produced the TCR beta libraries. Two initial PCR rounds of ten to eleven cycles each paired TRBV1-TRBV30 forward primers with a C-beta reverse primer. MiXCR, run by TCRdb on the multiplex PCR reads, gives a single entry per CDR3 protein. Here the sample spans some 190,000 distinct CDR3 sequences, about 60% being singletons. Points on this clonotype: Its specificity is unknown.

Sequenced material: peripheral blood. The clonotype originates from a man between 40 and 49 years old with primary liver carcinoma and hepatitis B virus infection. V gene TRBV4-1 combines with J gene TRBJ2-7, with no clear D. The CDR3 sequence is CASSQANWAYEQYF. DNA of the CDR3: TGCGCCAGCAGCCAAGCAAACTGGGCGTACGAGCAGTACTTC.